The T cell receptor beta chain under discussion was sequenced for a study of cytomegalovirus exposure and HLA in healthy donors. Study summary: Most genotyped donors, around 78% of 350 to 500, had Caucasian-associated genetic ancestry.

Whole-study findings and limits: Rarity characterized most TCR sequences, yet some public TCRs appeared in many donors. HLA-A and HLA-B allele assignments for most subjects were reportedly predicted accurately using TCR beta sequences. Most of the CMV-associated TCR beta chains (in a later analysis) appeared to be HLA-restricted.

PCR involved 60 Vbeta and 13 Jbeta primers. Repertoires were generated with immunoSEQ multiplex PCR, while TCRdb's copy carries only in-frame clones and drops some. Among some 250,000 clones listed, 82% were seen once. Trimming took 0 bases from V and 6 from J; bases not matched to a gene: 10. The germline V gene encodes CDR1 SGHRS and CDR2 YFSETQ. This CDR3 is 17 amino acids long. As regards this clone: Its cognate antigen is unknown.

The chain joins TRBV5-1 to TRBJ2-5, with TRBD2 matching 11 bases. This receptor was taken from a woman aged 40 to 50 in good health and CMV-seropositive. The sample consisted of PBMCs. In nucleotides, the CDR3 is TGCGCCAGCAGCTTGGAAACTAGCGGGAGAGGGAGAAAGACCCAGTACTTC. Its protein is CASSLETSGRGRKTQYF.